Following are 32 T cell receptor beta chains from one sample sequenced in a study of blood T cell repertoires in COVID-19. Clones were sequenced by immunoSEQ multiplex PCR, and TCRdb holds only the in-frame ones, with some missing. Of some 45,000 clones in the sample, 60% to 80% are singletons; the top ten hold under 20%. The sequenced material came from peripheral blood. These receptors were taken from a man between 65 and 85 years old with acute or convalescent COVID-19.

The rearrangement links TRBV6-7 to TRBJ1-2; 7 nucleotides agree with TRBD1. Being an ORF, TRBV6-7 has a function that is uncertain. The CDR3 has 15 residues. The J segment lost 6 bases and the V segment lost 2 bases, leaving 9 bases of the junction unmatched. The CDR3 nucleotides read TGTGCCAGCAGTTACCCAACAGGGGATCAACATGGCTACACCTTC. Translating it yields CASSYPTGDQHGYTF.

This clone has a single count. The chain combines TRBV7-2 with TRBJ1-2, with 8 bases identical to TRBD1. The junction had 12 bases not matched to a gene; V was cut back by 1 base and J by 8 bases. Germline V CDR1 and CDR2: SGHTA, FQGNSA. This CDR3 comprises 16 residues. The CDR3 loop is CASSLGSGTGSKGYTF. The DNA for the CDR3 is TGTGCCAGCAGCTTAGGATCGGGGACAGGAAGTAAGGGCTACACCTTC.

The chain has TRBV9 and TRBJ2-5, with a tentative D call TRBD2 (6 bases). Looked up from germline, CDR1 is SGDLS and CDR2 is YYNGEE. The CDR3 spans 15 residues. Trimming removed 0 bases from V and 3 bases from J, with 12 bases in between. CDR3 loop: CASSVGGAAKETQYF. CDR3 coding DNA: TGTGCCAGCAGCGTAGGCGGGGCAGCTAAAGAGACCCAGTACTTC. Full variable domain (remainder filled in from reference TRBV9 and TRBJ2-5): DSGVTQTPKHLITATGQRVTLRCSPRSGDLSVYWYQQSLDQGLQFLIQYYNGEERAKGNILERFSAQQFPDLHSELNLSSLELGDSALYFCASSVGGAAKETQYFGPGTRLLVL.

The chain uses TRBV19 and TRBJ2-3; 10 nucleotides align to TRBD1. Germline V gene data show CDR1 as LNHDA and CDR2 as SQIVND (reference sequence). Trimming removed 7 bases from V and 0 bases from J; junction bases left unmatched: 7. The CDR3 runs to 16 residues. The CDR3 spells CASTPRDRGSTDTQYF. For the CDR3, the DNA is TGTGCCAGTACTCCCAGGGACAGGGGCAGCACAGATACGCAGTATTTT.

The chain recombines TRBV18 with TRBJ1-1; 9 positions match TRBD1. This CDR3 region has 14 residues. After removal of 9 bases from V and 5 bases from J, the junction contained 10 bases not matched to a gene. CDR1 and CDR2 (germline): KGHSH, LQKENI. In nucleotides, the CDR3 is TGTGCCAGTGATCCGGGGACAGGGTTGACTGAAGCTTTCTTT. Its protein product is CASDPGTGLTEAFF.

By its share, this clone is medium-sized (0.01 to 0.1%). CDR3 residues: CASSQQGLSSSPLHF. Here the CDR3 DNA reads TGTGCCAGCAGCCAGCAGGGCCTTTCAAGTTCACCCCTCCACTTT. The V call is TRBV3-1 (or the pseudogene TRBV3-2), the J call TRBJ1-6, with D tentatively TRBD1 (5 bases). CDR3 size: 15 residues. From germline, CDR1 is LGHDT and CDR2 YNNKEL (reference sequence). The V gene lost 3 bases and the J gene lost 9 bases, with 15 bases spanning the gap.

The genes are TRBV7-2 and TRBJ1-3, with D perhaps matching TRBD1 (5 bases). The germline V gene encodes CDR1 SGHTA and CDR2 FQGNSA. Deletions cut 1 base from V and 2 bases from J, with 6 bases between. The CDR3 covers 14 residues. CDR3 region: CASSLGGAGNTIYF. In nucleotides, the CDR3 is TGTGCCAGCAGCTTAGGGGGGGCTGGAAACACCATATATTTT.

The rearrangement links TRBV7-3 to TRBJ2-7, with 8 bases matching TRBD1. The ends lost 4 bases at V and 2 bases at J; junction bases unmatched: 4. The CDR3 runs to 14 residues. The germline CDR1 and CDR2 sequences are SGHTA and FQGTGA. CDR3 protein: CASSSTGDPYEQYF. CDR3 bases: TGTGCCAGCAGCTCGACAGGGGATCCCTACGAGCAGTACTTC.

The chain has TRBV6-1 and TRBJ1-5, with D hard to call. Trimming cost V 2 bases and J 7 bases, with 9 bases left between them. The CDR3 extends over 13 amino acids. Germline loops: CDR1 MNHNS, CDR2 SASEGT. This chain's CDR3 is CASSEMSRQPQHF. CDR3 sequence (DNA): TGTGCCAGCAGTGAAATGTCCAGGCAGCCCCAGCATTTT.

This clone was observed at least ten times. The chain uses TRBV3-1 (or the pseudogene TRBV3-2) and TRBJ2-7, with D possibly matching TRBD2 (6 bases). Germline lookup yields CDR1 LGHDT and CDR2 YNNKEL (reference sequence). The V gene lost 1 base and the J gene lost 0 bases, with 16 bases spanning the gap. This CDR3 comprises 17 residues. DNA for the CDR3: TGTGCCAGCAGCCAAGTAGTCGGGGGAAAAGTCTCCTACGAGCAGTACTTC. It is translated as CASSQVVGGKVSYEQYF.

The V call is TRBV28, the J call TRBJ2-7; 10 bases agree with TRBD1. Unmatched junction bases numbered 4, after V lost 7 bases and J lost 1 base. Germline CDR1 is MDHEN and CDR2 is SYDVKM. This CDR3 contains 14 residues. The CDR3 reads CASIPGQGSYEQYF. CDR3 bases: TGTGCCAGCATTCCGGGACAGGGGTCCTACGAGCAGTACTTC.

J is TRBJ1-2 and V is TRBV6-2 or TRBV6-3; D is possibly TRBD1 (5 bases). CDR3 length equals 13 residues. Germline lookup yields CDR1 MNHEY and CDR2 SVGEGT. V dropped 0 bases and J dropped 4 bases, with 6 bases sitting between them. The CDR3 DNA follows: TGTGCCAGCAGTTACTCCGGGGGCTATGGCTACACCTTC. Its translation is CASSYSGGYGYTF.

This chain links TRBV20-1 with TRBJ1-5; 9 bases are a match to TRBD1. The CDR3 is 15 amino acids. Germline-derived CDR1 and CDR2 are DFQATT and SNEGSKA (reference sequence). J lost 5 bases, V lost 3 bases, and 8 bases had no gene match. The DNA of the CDR3 is TGCAGTGCTAGTCCGGGACAGGGCTCTTATCAGCCCCAGCATTTT. It translates to CSASPGQGSYQPQHF.

This clone was counted a single time. This chain links TRBV9 with TRBJ2-2; 9 bases match TRBD1. The germline gives CDR1 SGDLS, CDR2 YYNGEE. The CDR3 is 17 amino acids. V trimming: 3 bases; J trimming: 7 bases; junction bases outside the gene matches: 13. The chain's CDR3 is CASSEYGGTGSVGELFF. The CDR3 nucleotides are TGTGCCAGCAGCGAATATGGCGGGACAGGGAGTGTCGGGGAGCTGTTTTTT.

The chain employs TRBV3-1 (or the pseudogene TRBV3-2) and TRBJ1-1; TRBD1 matches at 10 bases. Germline CDR1 reads LGHDT; CDR2 reads YNNKEL (reference sequence). With 4 bases clipped from V and 4 bases from J, the junction kept 3 bases outside the gene matches. The CDR3 has 14 amino acids. The CDR3 region is CASSLRTGGTEAFF. The CDR3 DNA follows: TGTGCCAGCAGCCTACGGACAGGGGGCACTGAAGCTTTCTTT.

The chain has TRBV7-2 and TRBJ1-2; D might be TRBD1 (5 bases). The germline V and J ends were trimmed by 3 bases and 5 bases, with 16 bases remaining between them. CDR1 and CDR2 from the germline V gene are SGHTA and FQGNSA. The CDR3 extends over 15 amino acids. CDR3 sequence reads: CASSFDVPGVYGYTF. CDR3 nucleotides: TGTGCCAGCAGCTTTGACGTCCCGGGGGTATATGGCTACACCTTC.

The rearrangement links TRBV15 to TRBJ1-1, with TRBD1 as a possible D gene (5 bases). The ends were cut back, 5 bases at V and 1 base at J, with 14 bases in the middle. Germline assignment: CDR1 LNHNV and CDR2 YYDKDF (reference sequence). This CDR3 comprises 15 residues. This CDR3 is CATSAGSGGNTEAFF. CDR3 DNA sequence: TGTGCCACCAGCGCAGGTTCGGGGGGGAACACTGAAGCTTTCTTT.

This clone was seen once. The V call is TRBV29-1, the J call TRBJ1-5; D gene ambiguous. With 3 bases removed from V and 0 bases from J, the gap between germline ends came to 6 bases. CDR1 is SQVTM and CDR2 is ANQGSEA in the germline V gene. The CDR3 consists of 13 residues. CDR3 sequence reads: CSVEYGSNQPQHF. DNA for the CDR3: TGCAGCGTTGAGTACGGTAGCAATCAGCCCCAGCATTTT. Filled out from reference TRBV29-1 and TRBJ1-5, the complete variable domain reads SAVISQKPSRDICQRGTSLTIQCQVDSQVTMMFWYRQQPGQSLTLIATANQGSEATYESGFVIDKFPISRPNLTFSTLTVSNMSPEDSSIYLCSVEYGSNQPQHFGDGTRLSIL.

V usage is TRBV6-1 and J usage is TRBJ2-1; the D gene is possibly TRBD1 (6 bases). The CDR3 is made up of 16 amino acids. The V gene lost 3 bases and the J gene lost 1 base, with 13 bases spanning the gap. Per the germline V gene, CDR1 is MNHNS and CDR2 is SASEGT. CDR3 in amino acids: CASSDAGQRSYNEQFF. The CDR3 DNA reads as TGTGCCAGCAGTGACGCCGGACAGAGGTCCTACAATGAGCAGTTCTTC.

The chain couples TRBV6-5 to TRBJ2-7; unclear D gene. Germline loops: CDR1 MNHEY, CDR2 SVGAGI. The CDR3 is made up of 14 amino acids. Trimming removed 2 bases at V and 3 bases at J, with 11 bases between. The CDR3 nucleotides are TGTGCCAGCAGTTACGGGCCGACAAACTACGAGCAGTACTTC. The encoded protein is CASSYGPTNYEQYF.

The chain uses TRBV5-1 and TRBJ1-3, with D perhaps TRBD1 (6 bases). Germline V CDR1 and CDR2: SGHRS, YFSETQ. Trimming removed 4 bases from V and 4 bases from J, with 15 bases in between. There are 15 residues in the CDR3. As DNA, the CDR3 is TGCGCCAGCAGCCCTTCGGACAGAGACGGAAACACCATATATTTT. This codes for CASSPSDRDGNTIYF.

The rearrangement uses TRBV28 and TRBJ2-5, with a weak D call TRBD2 (6 bases). Between the trimmed V and J ends, which lost 3 bases and 2 bases, there was a span of 10 bases. Per the germline V gene, CDR1 is MDHEN and CDR2 is SYDVKM. This CDR3 is 14 amino acids long. CDR3 sequence reads: CASSFPGLQETQYF. DNA of the CDR3: TGTGCCAGCAGTTTCCCGGGACTTCAAGAGACCCAGTACTTC.

The rearrangement uses TRBV19 and TRBJ2-2; D may be TRBD2 (7 bases). CDR3 length: 17 residues. The germline CDR1 and CDR2 sequences are LNHDA and SQIVND (reference sequence). V lost 6 bases to trimming and J lost 0 bases, with 17 bases between them. The CDR3 DNA reads TGTGCCAGTAGCGAACCCATCGGGGGGCCGAACACCGGGGAGCTGTTTTTT. Protein product: CASSEPIGGPNTGELFF.

The rearrangement links TRBV4-2 to TRBJ2-1; tentative D call: TRBD2 (6 bases). V shed 4 bases and J shed 0 bases, with 13 bases lying between them. The CDR3 is 16 residues long. Germline loops: CDR1 LGHNA, CDR2 YNFKEQ. This CDR3 reads CASSLIRGTSYNEQFF. For the CDR3, the DNA is TGTGCCAGCAGCCTTATACGGGGGACCTCCTACAATGAGCAGTTCTTC.

This chain links TRBV9 with TRBJ1-4; 9 bases line up with TRBD1. Germline CDR1 reads SGDLS; CDR2 reads YYNGEE. This CDR3 spans 17 amino acids. Trimming took 0 bases from V and 5 from J; bases not matched to a gene: 8. CDR3 nucleotides: TGTGCCAGCAGCGTAGGTGGGACAGGGTATACAAATGAAAAACTGTTTTTT. This codes for CASSVGGTGYTNEKLFF.

The genes are TRBV28 and TRBJ1-5; D is perhaps TRBD1 (6 bases). The CDR3 has 14 residues. Trimming removed 3 bases from V and 5 bases from J, with 11 bases in between. Germline loops: CDR1 MDHEN, CDR2 SYDVKM. Here the CDR3 reads CASSFQQGYQPQHF. CDR3 nucleotides: TGTGCCAGCAGTTTCCAACAGGGATATCAGCCCCAGCATTTT. The variable domain in full, completed from reference TRBV28 and TRBJ1-5, reads DVKVTQSSRYLVKRTGEKVFLECVQDMDHENMFWYRQDPGLGLRLIYFSYDVKMKEKGDIPEGYSVSREKKERFSLILESASTNQTSMYLCASSFQQGYQPQHFGDGTRLSIL.

The V gene is TRBV3-1 (or the pseudogene TRBV3-2), the J gene TRBJ1-2; 9 nucleotides align to TRBD1. Trimming cost V 4 bases and J 5 bases; bases outside gene matches: 11. Germline CDR1 reads LGHDT; CDR2 reads YNNKEL (reference sequence). The CDR3 totals 16 residues. In nucleotides, the CDR3 is TGTGCCAGCAGCCCCGCCCCGGGACAGGGTGCTTATGGCTACACCTTC. This translates into CASSPAPGQGAYGYTF.

This chain links TRBV6-5 with TRBJ1-2; the D gene is possibly TRBD1 (6 bases). The CDR3 length is 16 residues. V dropped 1 base and J dropped 4 bases, with 16 bases sitting between them. In germline, CDR1 is MNHEY, CDR2 SVGAGI. The CDR3 region is CASSYLFGQTTYGYTF. In nucleotides, the CDR3 is TGTGCCAGCAGTTACTTATTTGGACAGACGACCTATGGCTACACCTTC.

This chain joins TRBV5-1 and TRBJ1-2, with D tentatively TRBD1 (6 bases). This CDR3 region has 15 residues. V lost 0 bases to trimming and J lost 3 bases, with 12 bases between them. Germline V CDR1 and CDR2: SGHRS, YFSETQ. CDR3 DNA sequence: TGCGCCAGCAGCTTGGGGACAGATCTATACTATGGCTACACCTTC. It encodes CASSLGTDLYYGYTF.

The CDR3 nucleotides are TGTGCCAGCAGGCCGACAGGGGCCTATGGCTACACCTTC. Amino acids: CASRPTGAYGYTF. The chain links TRBV7-6 to TRBJ1-2, with TRBD1 matching over 8 bases. J gave up 4 bases and V 6 bases, and 4 bases lay outside the gene matches. CDR3 length: 13 amino acids. The germline gives CDR1 SGHVS, CDR2 FNYEAQ.

V and J are TRBV5-4 and TRBJ2-1; the match to TRBD1 covers 7 bases. Germline V gives CDR1 SGHNT, CDR2 YYREEE (reference sequence). This CDR3 is 13 amino acids long. Unmatched junction bases numbered 3, after V lost 1 base and J lost 8 bases. CDR3 protein: CASSLNRGYEQFF. DNA of the CDR3: TGTGCCAGCAGCTTGAACAGGGGATATGAGCAGTTCTTC.

This chain uses TRBV18 with TRBJ1-3, with D unresolved. The germline V and J ends were trimmed by 0 bases and 0 bases, with 12 bases remaining between them. CDR1 is KGHSH, CDR2 LQKENI, per germline. The length of the CDR3 is 17 residues. The CDR3 loop reads CASSPPGRAGSGNTIYF. CDR3 nucleotide sequence: TGTGCCAGCTCACCACCGGGAAGGGCGGGCTCTGGAAACACCATATATTTT.